This T cell receptor beta chain was sequenced during a study of blood T cell repertoires in COVID-19. Study at large: There were acute and convalescent COVID-19 samples, and they came from the United States, Italy and Spain.

CDR3 size: 16 residues. CDR1 and CDR2 (germline): LGHDT, YNNKEL (reference sequence). V shed 1 base, J shed 5 bases, and the junction held 10 bases outside the gene matches. The table came from immunoSEQ multiplex PCR; TCRdb's copy has only in-frame clones and leaves some out. The data hold about 200,000 clones, with roughly 83% observed a single time. Source material: peripheral blood. This clonotype was obtained from a man aged 35 to 55 with acute or convalescent COVID-19. The V call is TRBV3-1 (or the pseudogene TRBV3-2), the J call TRBJ1-1; 7 nucleotides line up with TRBD1. The CDR3 loop is CASSQVSGRGRTEAFF. The CDR3 DNA reads as TGTGCCAGCAGCCAAGTATCGGGCAGGGGGAGGACTGAAGCTTTCTTT.